Listed below are T cell receptor beta chains from one sample, sequenced in a study of metastatic and nonmetastatic thyroid tumors. TCRdb used MiXCR to call clones anew from the PCR reads. The sample lists about 93,000 clones; roughly 13% were seen once. The specimen was blood. The receptors originated from a female donor with papillary thyroid cancer or a benign thyroid nodule (not recorded which). Some clones in this sample may be carry-over from other donors' samples. CDR3s include the opening cysteine and the closing phenylalanine or tryptophan. D genes are given only for firm matches. Clone size is given for some rows only: seen once, a few or many times, or a class if the clone is expanded.

15,.,TRBJ2-7,many,TRBV9,CASSPRGGSGYEQYF,TGTGCCAGCAGCCCCAGGGGTGGTAGTGGGTACGAGCAGTACTTC
14,.,TRBJ1-4,.,TRBV5-6,CASSSQGSREKLFF,TGTGCCAGCAGCTCACAGGGAAGCCGGGAAAAACTGTTTTTT
10,.,TRBJ2-1,many,TRBV7-9,CASSFNEQFF,TGTGCCAGCAGCTTCAATGAGCAGTTCTTC
15,TRBD2,TRBJ2-1,.,TRBV5-1,CASSGTSVRANDQFF,TGCGCCAGCAGCGGGACTAGCGTGAGGGCCAATGATCAGTTCTTC
15,TRBD2,TRBJ2-1,.,TRBV20-1,CSASSTSGKLNEQFF,TGCAGTGCTAGTTCGACTAGCGGGAAGTTAAATGAGCAGTTCTTC
13,.,TRBJ2-5,many,TRBV9,CASSVGGMETQYF,TGTGCCAGCAGCGTAGGTGGGATGGAGACCCAGTACTTC
13,TRBD2,TRBJ2-2,few,TRBV2,CASSRSGSGELFF,TGTGCCAGCAGTCGTAGCGGGTCCGGGGAGCTGTTTTTT
15,.,TRBJ1-6,many,TRBV9,CASTAGVSYNSPLHF,TGTGCCAGCACCGCAGGGGTCTCCTATAATTCACCCCTCCACTTT
16,.,TRBJ1-4,many,TRBV4-3,CASSQMIRTANEKLFF,TGCGCCAGCAGCCAAATGATAAGGACGGCTAATGAAAAACTGTTTTTT
13,.,TRBJ2-1,many,TRBV7-9,CASSGGSKNEQFF,TGTGCCAGCAGCGGTGGCAGTAAAAATGAGCAGTTCTTC
15,.,TRBJ2-3,many,TRBV2,CASTGEGRGTDTQYF,TGTGCCAGCACCGGCGAGGGGAGGGGGACAGATACGCAGTATTTT
14,.,TRBJ1-5,.,TRBV28,CASSLGAGKQPQHF,TGTGCCAGCAGTTTAGGCGCAGGGAAACAGCCCCAGCATTTT
12,TRBD2,TRBJ2-7,many,TRBV20-1,CSAGLAWYEQYF,TGCAGTGCCGGACTAGCGTGGTACGAGCAGTACTTC
15,.,TRBJ2-1,many,TRBV7-8,CASSLGQGPYNEQFF,TGTGCCAGCAGCTTAGGGCAGGGACCCTACAATGAGCAGTTCTTC
14,TRBD1,TRBJ1-5,many,TRBV2,CASTLDRTNQPQHF,TGTGCCAGCACCCTGGACAGGACTAATCAGCCCCAGCATTTT
15,TRBD1,TRBJ1-2,many,TRBV5-1,CASSLGGTGNYGYTF,TGCGCCAGCAGCTTGGGAGGGACAGGGAACTATGGCTACACCTTC
15,TRBD1,TRBJ1-6,many,TRBV28,CASSPDRDRRSPLHF,TGTGCCAGCAGTCCCGACAGGGATAGACGATCACCCCTCCACTTT
13,.,TRBJ1-5,many,TRBV2,CASRPGLSQPQHF,TGTGCCAGCAGACCAGGTCTGAGTCAGCCCCAGCATTTT
14,TRBD1,TRBJ2-7,many,TRBV7-2,CASRKGTESAGQYF,TGTGCCAGCAGAAAGGGGACAGAGTCGGCTGGGCAGTACTTC
15,.,TRBJ2-5,many,TRBV6-2/TRBV6-3,CASSYSPDKQETQYF,TGTGCCAGCAGTTACTCGCCTGACAAACAAGAGACCCAGTACTTC
16,TRBD1,TRBJ1-3,many,TRBV4-3,CASSQTTGAPGNTIYF,TGCGCCAGCAGCCAGACGACAGGGGCTCCTGGAAACACCATATATTTT
15,TRBD2,TRBJ2-4,many,TRBV4-3,CASSRERGVRNIQYF,TGCGCCAGCAGCCGCGAGCGGGGTGTACGGAACATTCAGTACTTC
15,TRBD1,TRBJ2-1,few,TRBV10-2,CASSEGQGAVNEQFF,TGCGCCAGCAGTGAGGGGCAGGGGGCTGTGAATGAGCAGTTCTTC
22,TRBD2,TRBJ2-2,many,TRBV7-6,CASSLEVKGWTSGNRGTGELFF,TGTGCCAGCAGCTTAGAGGTGAAAGGCTGGACTAGCGGGAATCGTGGCACCGGGGAGCTGTTTTTT
16,.,TRBJ2-6,many,TRBV28,CASRNREAGGANVLTF,TGTGCCAGCAGAAACAGGGAGGCGGGTGGGGCCAACGTCCTGACTTTC
13,TRBD1,TRBJ1-1,many,TRBV19,CASSTDRGAEAFF,TGTGCCAGTAGTACCGACAGGGGGGCTGAAGCTTTCTTT
15,TRBD1,TRBJ2-1,.,TRBV11-2,CASSAQGVTFDEQFF,TGTGCCAGCAGTGCCCAGGGGGTAACGTTTGATGAGCAGTTCTTC
13,.,TRBJ2-5,many,TRBV27,CASSLLGQETQYF,TGTGCCAGCAGTTTATTGGGCCAAGAGACCCAGTACTTC
13,.,TRBJ1-2,many,TRBV12-3/TRBV12-4,CASSDTPNYGYTF,TGTGCCAGCAGCGATACACCTAACTATGGCTACACCTTC
15,TRBD2,TRBJ2-7,.,TRBV28,CASSLLGGSLYEQYF,TGTGCCAGCAGTTTGCTGGGGGGGAGTCTCTACGAGCAGTACTTC
15,TRBD1,TRBJ2-5,many,TRBV7-9,CASSLGSGGAETQYF,TGTGCCAGCAGCTTAGGTTCAGGGGGCGCAGAGACCCAGTACTTC
16,.,TRBJ1-6,many,TRBV5-5,CASSLEAGNYNSPLHF,TGTGCCAGCAGCTTGGAGGCAGGAAATTATAATTCACCCCTCCACTTT
12,TRBD1,TRBJ2-7,once,TRBV20-1,CSARYRGNEQYF,TGCAGTGCTAGATACAGGGGGAACGAGCAGTACTTC
15,.,TRBJ2-1,many,TRBV2,CASSRGHLLSPEQFF,TGTGCCAGCAGTAGGGGACACCTTCTTAGCCCTGAGCAGTTCTTC
14,.,TRBJ1-2,many,TRBV20-1,CSARDQGGGYGYTF,TGCAGTGCTAGAGACCAGGGTGGAGGCTATGGCTACACCTTC
17,TRBD2,TRBJ2-1,many,TRBV11-2,CASSPTSGRSPFNEQFF,TGTGCCAGCAGCCCCACTAGCGGGAGAAGCCCATTCAATGAGCAGTTCTTC
16,TRBD2,TRBJ2-2,many,TRBV28,CASRLAGGLDTGELFF,TGTGCCAGCCGACTAGCGGGAGGGTTGGACACCGGGGAGCTGTTTTTT
14,.,TRBJ1-1,many,TRBV9,CASSVGTSTTEAFF,TGTGCCAGCAGCGTAGGGACTTCGACCACTGAAGCTTTCTTT
12,TRBD1,TRBJ2-7,many,TRBV28,CASTQGVREQYF,TGTGCCAGCACCCAGGGGGTGAGGGAGCAGTACTTC
15,.,TRBJ2-2,many,TRBV15,CATSFDRGSQGELFF,TGTGCCACCAGCTTCGACCGGGGCTCTCAAGGGGAGCTGTTTTTT
14,.,TRBJ2-3,many,TRBV20-1,CSARMTENTDTQYF,TGCAGTGCTAGAATGACGGAGAACACAGATACGCAGTATTTT
14,.,TRBJ2-5,many,TRBV20-1,CSAPDGRGAETQYF,TGCAGTGCCCCGGACGGCAGGGGCGCTGAGACCCAGTACTTC
18,TRBD2,TRBJ2-4,many,TRBV27,CASSSGLADTLAGNIQYF,TGTGCCAGCAGTTCCGGACTAGCGGACACACTGGCGGGAAACATTCAGTACTTC
16,TRBD1,TRBJ1-6,many,TRBV7-9,CASSLSGTGLDGPLHF,TGTGCCAGCAGCTTGTCCGGGACAGGGCTTGATGGACCCCTCCACTTT
14,.,TRBJ1-5,.,TRBV4-1,CASSQRDRNQPQHF,TGCGCCAGCAGCCAGCGCGACAGGAATCAGCCCCAGCATTTT
13,.,TRBJ1-5,many,TRBV7-3,CASSLTVNQPQHF,TGTGCCAGCAGCTTAACTGTTAATCAGCCCCAGCATTTT
16,TRBD2,TRBJ2-4,many,TRBV7-2,CASSLGSSSGTNIQYF,TGTGCCAGCAGCTTAGGGTCGTCTAGCGGAACAAACATTCAGTACTTC
13,.,TRBJ1-5,many,TRBV20-1,CSANQGPNQPQHF,TGCAGTGCTAATCAGGGCCCCAATCAGCCCCAGCATTTT
16,TRBD2,TRBJ2-2,many,TRBV4-3,CASSQGRGANTGELFF,TGCGCCAGCAGCCAGGGGAGGGGCGCGAACACCGGGGAGCTGTTTTTT
13,TRBD1,TRBJ1-1,.,TRBV5-1,CASSLGQTTEAFF,TGCGCCAGCAGCCTGGGACAGACCACTGAAGCTTTCTTT
15,TRBD1,TRBJ2-1,many,TRBV6-2/TRBV6-3,CASSYSTGGADEQFF,TGTGCCAGCAGTTACTCGACAGGGGGCGCGGACGAGCAGTTCTTC
16,.,TRBJ1-2,many,TRBV6-5,CASSFLGSGLKYGYTF,TGTGCCAGCAGTTTCCTGGGGTCAGGTTTAAAGTATGGCTACACCTTC
18,.,TRBJ2-3,many,TRBV7-3,CTSSLRPAGGFSTDTQYF,TGTACCAGCAGCTTAAGGCCCGCCGGGGGCTTTAGCACAGATACGCAGTATTTT
15,.,TRBJ1-4,few,TRBV15,CATSRVSPTNEKLFF,TGTGCCACCAGCAGAGTTTCCCCAACTAATGAAAAACTGTTTTTT
15,.,TRBJ2-2,many,TRBV20-1,CSARDAGPSSGELFF,TGCAGTGCTAGAGATGCCGGACCCTCCTCGGGGGAGCTGTTTTTT
16,TRBD2,TRBJ2-1,many,TRBV6-1,CASKVPSGISYNEQFF,TGTGCCAGCAAAGTCCCTAGCGGGATATCCTACAATGAGCAGTTCTTC
15,TRBD1,TRBJ1-3,many,TRBV30,CAWSRTGNSGNTIYF,TGTGCCTGGAGTAGGACAGGGAACTCTGGAAACACCATATATTTT
14,TRBD1,TRBJ1-1,many,TRBV27,CASSNRGAYTEAFF,TGTGCCAGCAGTAACAGGGGGGCTTACACTGAAGCTTTCTTT
14,TRBD2,TRBJ2-3,many,TRBV9,CASSVEGGPDTQYF,TGTGCCAGCAGCGTAGAGGGAGGGCCAGATACGCAGTATTTT